This note documents a single TCR beta chain sequence. Original analysis: Nucleated cell counts were estimated from reference gene primer amplification. Here immunoSEQ multiplex PCR was the method, and the copy in TCRdb shows in-frame clones only, minus some. V, J and clone size reflect that table, while D and trimming were determined from the DNA. The profile covers approximately 56,000 clones, with approximately 80% appearing a single time and around 7.5% taken by the ten largest. This entry belongs to a study of blood T cell repertoires in COVID-19. Study at large: The study drew acute and convalescent COVID-19 samples from the United States, Italy and Spain. From T cells, B-cell-depleted T cells, or PBMCs came the material, which was cDNA or gDNA.

Trimming removed 6 bases from V and 4 bases from J, with 12 bases in between. This CDR3 comprises 14 residues. The V gene's germline CDR1 is MNHEY and CDR2 SVGAGI. The clonotype comes from a man between 70 and 80 years old with active COVID-19. V gene TRBV6-5 combines with J gene TRBJ2-2; D is unresolved. The material sequenced was peripheral blood. Here the CDR3 reads CASSPSWATGELFF. As DNA, the CDR3 is TGTGCCAGCAGCCCATCCTGGGCCACCGGGGAGCTGTTTTTT.